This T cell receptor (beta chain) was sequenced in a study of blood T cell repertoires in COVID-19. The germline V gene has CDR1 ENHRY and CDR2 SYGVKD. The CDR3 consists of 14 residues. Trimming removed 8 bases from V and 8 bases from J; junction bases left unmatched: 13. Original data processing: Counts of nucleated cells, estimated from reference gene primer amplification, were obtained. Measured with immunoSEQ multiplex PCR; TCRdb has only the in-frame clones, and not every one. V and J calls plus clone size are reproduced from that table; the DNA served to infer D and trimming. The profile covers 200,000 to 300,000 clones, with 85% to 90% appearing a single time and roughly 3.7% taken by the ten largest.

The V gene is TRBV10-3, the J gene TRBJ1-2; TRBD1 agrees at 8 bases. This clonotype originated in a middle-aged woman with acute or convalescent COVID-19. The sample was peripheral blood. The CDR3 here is CAIRRTGTGNGYTF. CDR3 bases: TGTGCCATCCGCCGGACCGGGACAGGCAACGGCTACACCTTC.